This record covers a single TCR beta chain. This clonotype was seen a few times. Its antigen is unknown. No much larger clone is present one base from it, and per-base qualities are unavailable. The TCR beta CDR3 regions were amplified from RNA transcripts. A first-round RT-PCR of the TCR CDR3 used the HTBI primer set with the Qiagen OneStep RT-PCR kit. A second multiplex PCR round built the libraries, followed by size selection and purification. Sequencing of the libraries was done on an Illumina HiSeq2000 using paired-end 100 bp reads. The study's own analysis went as follows. Raw data were processed with SOAPnuke, discarding reads with adapters, uncalled bases, mean Phred below 15, or no exact constant-primer or identifier match. COPE v1.2.5 was used to merge the high-quality paired reads, and each unique nucleotide sequence was defined as a clonotype. MiTCR v1.1 was used to align the clonotypes against IMGT TRBV, TRBD and TRBJ reference segments. The analysis included only V-J combinations with a frequency above 0.0001, which together covered around 99% of the repertoires. A TCS score was defined as the ratio of F50 (clonal expansion) to E x V (chaos), with BLOSUM62-based TCRdist applied between CDR3 peptides within each V-J. Welch's t-statistics and random forest reduced around 510 V-J features to 10 to 15, which were used in a naive Bayes classifier (R e1071). TCRdb trimmed the raw reads at Q25, called clones with MiXCR and kept productive beta chains. Entries that share a CDR3 protein sequence are merged under the most common genes and DNA. Here the V and J calls rest on TCRdb's processing, not on the authors' analysis. In this sample the table shows nearly 600,000 distinct CDR3 sequences, 14% of which occur a single time. Roughly 7% of the sample belongs to the ten largest clones.

This specimen comes from a study of T cells in Graves' hyperthyroidism and ophthalmopathy (dated 2019 in TCRdb). Looking at the study overall: Peripheral blood was collected at initial diagnosis, before any treatment. According to the paper, TCR Vbeta CDR3 sequencing was carried out on 135 peripheral blood samples, which came from 40 to 45 ophthalmopathy, around 75 hyperthyroidism and some 17 progressor patients. Thyroid tissue and blood T-cell repertoires from roughly 6 Graves' hyperthyroidism patients were also compared in the study. Prospective prediction of ophthalmopathy was tested in an independent validation cohort of approximately 18 hyperthyroidism patients and 17 patients who later progressed to ophthalmopathy. Following sampling, methimazole starting at 30 mg daily was given to hyperthyroidism patients, and high-dose intravenous methylprednisolone was given to ophthalmopathy patients. To identify distinguishing TCR V-J signatures, a discovery cohort of around 100 patients was used, comprising 43 with Graves' ophthalmopathy and 55 to 65 with stable Graves' hyperthyroidism. The 95 to 100 discovery patients were randomly divided into training and test sets at a 7:3 ratio. Study-wide findings and limitations: Sample size was not statistically predetermined, and investigators were not blinded to group allocation. In validation, progression to ophthalmopathy was predicted by the model with about 70% sensitivity and around 76% specificity, a median of around 5.9 months before onset. Most expanded thyroid clonotypes (frequency above 0.001) were also detected in blood, suggesting blood repertoires may reflect thyroid immune responses. A 13 V-J signature model separated ophthalmopathy from stable hyperthyroidism, with around 91% sensitivity and roughly 81% specificity in cross-validation and 80%/75% in testing.

Moderately to severely active disease, a Clinical Activity Score of at least 3, a NOSPECS grade of at least 4, and a duration under 3 months were present in ophthalmopathy patients. The study excluded patients with uncontrolled infections, other autoimmune diseases, pregnancy or lactation. Diagnoses relied on clinical symptoms, serum thyroxine and TRAb, thyroid ultrasound and orbital computed tomography. PBMCs were isolated from 10 ml of fresh peripheral blood by Ficoll-Paque density gradient centrifugation. Total RNA was extracted with Trizol reagent, and quality was checked on an Agilent 2100 Bioanalyzer. The germline V gene encodes CDR1 LGHDT and CDR2 YNNKEL (reference sequence). Taken from cysteine to phenylalanine, the CDR3 has 17 residues. Just CDR3 DNA is preserved here, 51 bases in frame from base 1. Unmatched junction bases come to 9, with V trimmed by 0 bases and J by 10 bases.

The sequence derives from a woman between 18 and 30 years old with Graves' ophthalmopathy. The specimen sequenced was blood. This chain is built from TRBV3-1 and TRBJ1-6; TRBD1 lines up with 10 middle nucleotides. The nucleotide sequence is given as TGTGCCAGCAGCCAAGAGGGAGTGACAGGGGGCCGGTCACCCCTCCACTTT. Its product reads: CASSQEGVTGGRSPLHF.